A selection of T cell receptor beta chains follows, all from one sample in a study of cytomegalovirus exposure and HLA in healthy donors. Sequencing used immunoSEQ multiplex PCR; TCRdb keeps in-frame clones, though not all of them. Its table lists some 150,000 clones. The sample was PBMCs. These receptors were obtained from a young woman in good health and CMV-seronegative. Each CDR3 is given with its conserved first and last residue. D genes are given only for firm matches.

j_call: TRBJ2-7; v_call: TRBV2; d_call: TRBD2; cdr3_nt: TGTGCCAGCAGTCGGACTAGTGTTTACGAGCAGTACTTC; cdr3_aa: CASSRTSVYEQYF
j_call: TRBJ2-3; v_call: TRBV7-8; d_call: NA; cdr3_nt: TGTGCCAGCAGCTTTGGCATTAGCACAGATACGCAGTATTTT; cdr3_aa: CASSFGISTDTQYF
j_call: TRBJ2-3; v_call: TRBV9; d_call: TRBD2; cdr3_nt: TGTGCCAGCAGCGTAACTAGCGGGACCACAGATACGCAGTATTTT; cdr3_aa: CASSVTSGTTDTQYF
j_call: TRBJ2-1; v_call: TRBV5-1; d_call: TRBD2; cdr3_nt: TGCGCCAGCAGCTTGGGGACTAGTTTTAACAATGAGCAGTTCTTC; cdr3_aa: CASSLGTSFNNEQFF
j_call: TRBJ2-4; v_call: TRBV7-8; d_call: TRBD1; cdr3_nt: TGTGCCAGCAGCCAGATTCGACAGGGGAACATTCAGTACTTC; cdr3_aa: CASSQIRQGNIQYF
j_call: TRBJ1-5; v_call: TRBV30; d_call: NA; cdr3_nt: TGTGCCTGGAGTGTACAGGACAATCAGCCCCAGCATTTT; cdr3_aa: CAWSVQDNQPQHF
j_call: TRBJ1-2; v_call: TRBV10-2; d_call: TRBD1; cdr3_nt: TGCGCCAGTCGACAGGGGGCTATCTATGGCTACACCTTC; cdr3_aa: CASRQGAIYGYTF
j_call: TRBJ1-2; v_call: TRBV19; d_call: NA; cdr3_nt: TGTGCCAGTCTCTGGGACTCCGAGGCGGGTGGCTACACCTTC; cdr3_aa: CASLWDSEAGGYTF
j_call: TRBJ2-1; v_call: TRBV2; d_call: TRBD2; cdr3_nt: TGTGCCAGCAGAGGGGGACTAGCGGGAGTCAATGAGCAGTTCTTC; cdr3_aa: CASRGGLAGVNEQFF
j_call: TRBJ1-1; v_call: TRBV20-1; d_call: NA; cdr3_nt: TGCAGTGCGTACCGGGGAGAAGCTTTCTTT; cdr3_aa: CSAYRGEAFF
j_call: TRBJ2-3; v_call: TRBV19; d_call: TRBD2; cdr3_nt: TGTGCCAGTAGTACTCCGGGACTAGGGGGACGAGATACGCAGTATTTT; cdr3_aa: CASSTPGLGGRDTQYF
j_call: TRBJ1-2; v_call: TRBV7-6; d_call: NA; cdr3_nt: TGTGCCAGCAGCTTAGGGGGAGTGGGAGGCTACACCTTC; cdr3_aa: CASSLGGVGGYTF
j_call: TRBJ2-4; v_call: TRBV7-6; d_call: TRBD1; cdr3_nt: TGTGCCAGCAGTCGACAGGGGGAGGACATTCAGTACTTC; cdr3_aa: CASSRQGEDIQYF
j_call: TRBJ1-4; v_call: TRBV7-8; d_call: TRBD1; cdr3_nt: TGTGCCAGCAGCTACTGGACAGGGGGCGATGAAAAACTGTTTTTT; cdr3_aa: CASSYWTGGDEKLFF
j_call: TRBJ1-2; v_call: TRBV4-1; d_call: NA; cdr3_nt: TGCGCCAGCAGCCAAGATGTCTCAGGAAGGGGCGGTTATGGCTACACCTTC; cdr3_aa: CASSQDVSGRGGYGYTF
j_call: TRBJ2-2; v_call: TRBV30; d_call: TRBD2; cdr3_nt: TGTGCCTGGAGCCATCTGGGACTAGCGTCCGGGGAGCTGTTTTTT; cdr3_aa: CAWSHLGLASGELFF
j_call: TRBJ1-1; v_call: TRBV5-1; d_call: NA; cdr3_nt: TGCGCCAGCAGCTTGGATACAGGGAACACTGAAGCTTTCTTT; cdr3_aa: CASSLDTGNTEAFF
j_call: TRBJ1-2; v_call: TRBV21-1; d_call: NA; cdr3_nt: TGTGCCAGCAGCACCCTCCCTTCGCCGTGGCGGGTTCGTCGCGGCTACACCTTC; cdr3_aa: CASSTLPSPWRVRRGYTF
j_call: TRBJ2-1; v_call: TRBV4-2; d_call: TRBD2; cdr3_nt: TGTGCCAGCAGCCAAGAGGGGAGCGGGAGGGCTTGGAATGAGCAGTTCTTC; cdr3_aa: CASSQEGSGRAWNEQFF
j_call: TRBJ2-2; v_call: TRBV4-1; d_call: TRBD2; cdr3_nt: TGCGCCAGCAGCCCTGGCGGACTAGCGGGAGTCGGGACCGGGGAGCTGTTTTTT; cdr3_aa: CASSPGGLAGVGTGELFF
j_call: TRBJ2-1; v_call: TRBV2; d_call: TRBD1; cdr3_nt: TGTGCCAGCAGTGAGAGGGCAGGGGGCAAGTATGGGTCCTACAATGAGCAGTTCTTC; cdr3_aa: CASSERAGGKYGSYNEQFF
j_call: TRBJ1-2; v_call: TRBV30; d_call: NA; cdr3_nt: TGTGCCTTCTACGGGGGGGCTTCTAACTATGGCTACACCTTC; cdr3_aa: CAFYGGASNYGYTF
j_call: TRBJ1-1; v_call: TRBV30; d_call: NA; cdr3_nt: TGTGCCTGGTTCTCGGCATGGGGGGGGGCTTTCTTT; cdr3_aa: CAWFSAWGGAFF
j_call: TRBJ2-3; v_call: TRBV10-2; d_call: TRBD1; cdr3_nt: TGCGCCAGCAGTGATGGGACAGTGGACCCAGATACGCAGTATTTT; cdr3_aa: CASSDGTVDPDTQYF
j_call: TRBJ2-7; v_call: TRBV6-5; d_call: TRBD1; cdr3_nt: TGTGCCAGCAGTAATACAGGGGGCTCTTACGAGCAGTACTTC; cdr3_aa: CASSNTGGSYEQYF
j_call: TRBJ2-3; v_call: TRBV18; d_call: TRBD2; cdr3_nt: TGTGCCGGCTCACCGCCTAATAGCGGGAGAAGGCCAGATACGCAGTATTTT; cdr3_aa: CAGSPPNSGRRPDTQYF
j_call: TRBJ1-3; v_call: TRBV7-9; d_call: NA; cdr3_nt: TGTGCCAGCAGCCCCACAGGGTCATCTGGAAACACCATATATTTT; cdr3_aa: CASSPTGSSGNTIYF
j_call: TRBJ1-3; v_call: TRBV19; d_call: NA; cdr3_nt: TGTGCCAGTAGTATGGGTAGGGAGGGGAACACCATATATTTT; cdr3_aa: CASSMGREGNTIYF
j_call: TRBJ1-3; v_call: TRBV6-5; d_call: NA; cdr3_nt: TGTGCCAGCAGTTACTCGTCGGTCTCTGGAAACACCATATATTTT; cdr3_aa: CASSYSSVSGNTIYF
j_call: TRBJ1-1; v_call: TRBV4-1; d_call: TRBD1; cdr3_nt: TGCGCCAGCAGCCAAGAGGGGGACAGGGGGGTCACTGAAGCTTTCTTT; cdr3_aa: CASSQEGDRGVTEAFF
j_call: TRBJ2-1; v_call: TRBV4-2; d_call: TRBD2; cdr3_nt: TGTGCCAGCAGCCAACGGGAGAGCGGGAGTGGCAATGAGCAGTTCTTC; cdr3_aa: CASSQRESGSGNEQFF